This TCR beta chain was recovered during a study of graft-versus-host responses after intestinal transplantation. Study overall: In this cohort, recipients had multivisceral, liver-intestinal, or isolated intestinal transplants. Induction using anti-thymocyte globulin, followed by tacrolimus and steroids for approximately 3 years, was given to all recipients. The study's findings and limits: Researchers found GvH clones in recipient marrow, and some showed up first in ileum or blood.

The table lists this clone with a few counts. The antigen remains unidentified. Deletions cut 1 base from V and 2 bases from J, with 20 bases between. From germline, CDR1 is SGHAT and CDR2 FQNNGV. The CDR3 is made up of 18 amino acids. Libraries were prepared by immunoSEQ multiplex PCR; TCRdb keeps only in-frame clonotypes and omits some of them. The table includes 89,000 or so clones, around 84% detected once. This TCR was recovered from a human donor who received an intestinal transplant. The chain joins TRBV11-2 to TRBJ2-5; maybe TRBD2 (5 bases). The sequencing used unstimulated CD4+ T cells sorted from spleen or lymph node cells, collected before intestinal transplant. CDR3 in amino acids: CASSLGSIGFGVQETQYF. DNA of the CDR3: TGTGCCAGCAGCTTAGGCTCTATCGGGTTCGGGGTACAAGAGACCCAGTACTTC.